Below, 22 T cell receptor beta chains from the same sample are listed, as sequenced in a study of T cell clonality in common variable immunodeficiency. Study-level points and caveats: In common variable immunodeficiency, TCR beta chains reportedly carried fewer deletions and N-nucleotide insertions.

No cognate antigen is known for these TCRs. Only in-frame clones appear in the TCRdb table, and some are missing; sequencing was by immunoSEQ multiplex PCR. Singletons are absent from the sample, which has over 11,000 clones. The sample comprised peripheral blood mononuclear cells. Every receptor here comes from a human donor with common variable immunodeficiency.

Remarks on this clone: This CDR3 is also generated by other DNA sequences in the sample. The DNA read from the CDR3 is TGTGCCAGTAGTACGACCGGGACGAGCGGGTTCTACGAG. Protein product: CASSTTGTSGFYE. The full-length CDR3 reads as CASSTTGTSGFYEQYF. This chain uses TRBV19 with TRBJ2-7, with D perhaps matching TRBD2 (6 bases). The DNA ends 3 residues before the CDR3 does, and the rest of the CDR3 is filled in from the germline J gene. The germline gives CDR1 LNHDA, CDR2 SQIVND (reference sequence). The CDR3 runs 16 residues. With 4 bases removed from V and 3 bases from J, the gap between germline ends came to 19 bases.

This clone was detected ten times or more. The read ends 3 residues early relative to the CDR3; the germline J gene fills the gap. The V call is TRBV2, the J call TRBJ2-3; a weak D match, TRBD2 (5 bases). The germline V gene encodes CDR1 SNHLY and CDR2 FYNNEI. This CDR3 contains 16 residues. The V end lost 7 bases, the J end lost 0 bases, and 17 bases lay between the germline ends. The CDR3 loop reads CASNPTLPGSTDTQYF. The sequenced part of the CDR3 DNA is TGTGCCAGCAACCCGACCCTCCCGGGGAGCACAGATACG. Combining the CDR3 with reference TRBV2 and TRBJ2-3 gives the whole variable domain EPEVTQTPSHQVTQMGQEVILRCVPISNHLYFYWYRQILGQKVEFLVSFYNNEISEKSEIFDDQFSVERPDGSNFTLKIRSTKLEDSAMYFCASNPTLPGSTDTQYFGPGTRLTVL.

In regard to this clone: Read sequence stops 3 residues before the CDR3 end, and the germline J gene provides the missing end. The gene calls are TRBV20-1 and TRBJ2-3; 10 nucleotides line up with TRBD2. V dropped 6 bases and J dropped 4; count of bases not matched to a gene: 10. The V gene's germline CDR1 is DFQATT and CDR2 SNEGSKA (reference sequence). The CDR3 totals 15 residues. The sequenced part of the CDR3 DNA is TGCAGTGCCCCGATGGTGAGCGGGGGGGCAGATACG. It translates to CSAPMVSGGADT. The complete CDR3 reads CSAPMVSGGADTQYF.

This clone occurred a few times. The read falls 3 residues short of the CDR3 end, and the missing part is taken from the germline J gene. V is TRBV18 and J is TRBJ2-1; 8 positions match TRBD2. Per germline, CDR1 KGHSH and CDR2 LQKENI. This CDR3 has 15 residues. V dropped 5 bases and J dropped 6; count of bases not matched to a gene: 9. The covered CDR3 bases are TGTGCCAGCTCATACGCGGGACTAGGGATCAATGAG. It yields the protein CASSYAGLGINE. The whole CDR3 region reads CASSYAGLGINEQFF.

Turning to this clone: The CDR3 end lies 3 residues beyond the end of the read and is filled in from the germline J gene. V and J are TRBV7-9 and TRBJ2-1, with a weak D call TRBD1 (5 bases). This CDR3 has 15 residues. The germline CDR1 and CDR2 sequences are SEHNR and FQNEAQ (reference sequence). V dropped 4 bases and J dropped 0 bases, with 10 bases sitting between them. The CDR3 bases that were read are TGTGCCAGCAGCTCCCAGGGATCCTCCTACAATGAG. This sequence encodes CASSSQGSSYNE. The entire CDR3 protein reads CASSSQGSSYNEQFF. The whole variable domain, remainder taken from reference TRBV7-9 and TRBJ2-1, is DTGVSQNPRHKITKRGQNVTFRCDPISEHNRLYWYRQTLGQGPEFLTYFQNEAQLEKSRLLSDRFSAERPKGSFSTLEIQRTEQGDSAMYLCASSSQGSSYNEQFFGPGTRLTVL.

This clone was seen only a few times. The CDR3 extends 3 residues past the end of the read, so its final part is completed from the germline J gene. The chain uses TRBV7-9 and TRBJ2-3, with D uncertain. Deletions cut 1 base from V and 1 base from J, with 6 bases between. Germline CDR1 and CDR2: SEHNR and FQNEAQ (reference sequence). The CDR3 has 14 amino acids. The CDR3 reads CASSLVTGTDTQYF. CDR3 DNA (partial): TGTGCCAGCAGCTTAGTTACAGGCACAGATACG.

This clone is medium-sized. From the germline J gene comes the end of the CDR3, since the read stops 3 residues before it. The V gene is TRBV14, the J gene TRBJ2-4, with no clear D. The CDR3 spans 15 residues. V shed 3 bases and J shed 2 bases, with 11 bases lying between them. Germline assignment: CDR1 SGHDN and CDR2 FVKESK. The CDR3 DNA, read in part, is TGTGCCAGCAGCCAGGGTCAGCGTCCCAAAAACATT. It yields the protein CASSQGQRPKNI. The whole CDR3 reads CASSQGQRPKNIQYF.

A word on this clone: The read falls 3 residues short of the CDR3 end, and the missing part is taken from the germline J gene. The V call is TRBV5-6, the J call TRBJ2-1, with TRBD2 matching 8 bases. From germline, CDR1 is SGHDT and CDR2 YYEEEE. This CDR3 has 15 amino acids. The V segment lost 4 bases and the J segment 2 bases; nucleotides outside the gene matches: 5. CDR3 DNA (partial): TGTGCCAGCAGCCGGAGGCGGGGGGCCTACAATGAG. Encoded protein: CASSRRRGAYNE. The full CDR3 protein reads CASSRRRGAYNEQFF.

Regarding this clone: The read ends 3 residues shy of where the CDR3 ends; the end is completed using the germline J gene. The chain has TRBV19 and TRBJ1-2; 7 bases align to TRBD1. Unmatched junction bases numbered 10, after V lost 4 bases and J lost 5 bases. Germline values: CDR1 LNHDA, CDR2 SQIVND (reference sequence). The CDR3 sequence is 15 residues long. The sequenced CDR3 bases are TGTGCCAGTAGTAGAAGATCGGACAGGTCTTATGGC. Residues: CASSRRSDRSYG. The CDR3 in its entirety is CASSRRSDRSYGYTF.

A word on this clone: Read sequence stops 3 residues before the CDR3 end, and the germline J gene provides the missing end. V and J are TRBV18 and TRBJ2-1; a possible D gene is TRBD1 (6 bases). Deletions cut 3 bases from V and 4 bases from J, with 7 bases between. The germline V gene has CDR1 KGHSH and CDR2 LQKENI. The length of the CDR3 is 13 residues. CDR3 loop: CASSPDSYNEQFF. The CDR3 bases that were read are TGTGCCAGCTCACCGGACAGTTACAATGAG.

This clone was detected a few times. The read terminates 3 residues ahead of where the CDR3 ends, so the germline J gene completes it. The V gene is TRBV18, the J gene TRBJ1-1; 9 nucleotides match TRBD1. From germline, CDR1 is KGHSH and CDR2 LQKENI. J gave up 3 bases and V 6 bases, and 8 bases lay outside the gene matches. The CDR3 contains 15 residues. The CDR3 protein is CASSLNRGLYTEAFF. The sequenced CDR3 bases are TGTGCCAGCTCCCTCAACAGGGGGCTATACACTGAA.

As regards this clone: The sequenced fragment ends 3 residues before the CDR3 boundary, so the rest is inferred from the germline J gene. This chain joins TRBV7-2 and TRBJ1-1, with D possibly being TRBD1 (5 bases). Germline assignment: CDR1 SGHTA and CDR2 FQGNSA. The CDR3 is 14 residues long. Trimming left V 4 bases short and J 4 bases short, with 13 bases between. The CDR3 loop reads CASSSRGGGTEAFF. CDR3 DNA (partial): TGTGCCAGCAGCTCACGGGGGGGTGGCACTGAA.

Only a few counts were recorded for this clone. Coverage ceases 3 residues before the CDR3 finishes, and the germline J gene fills in the end. The V gene is TRBV6-2 or TRBV6-3, the J gene TRBJ2-7, with 10 positions matching TRBD2. With V trimmed by 7 bases and J by 4 bases, 13 bases remained unmatched. Germline CDR1 is MNHEY and CDR2 is SVGEGT. The CDR3 runs to 16 residues. The DNA read from the CDR3 is TGTGCCAGCATCCCTCGTGGGGCTAGCGGGGGATACGAG. This translates into CASIPRGASGGYE. The whole CDR3 reads CASIPRGASGGYEQYF.

Notes on this clone: The CDR3 end lies 3 residues beyond the end of the read and is filled in from the germline J gene. This rearrangement joins TRBV18 to TRBJ2-3, with D maybe TRBD1 (6 bases). This CDR3 spans 16 amino acids. CDR1 KGHSH and CDR2 LQKENI come from the germline V gene. The V end lost 5 bases, the J end lost 0 bases, and 15 bases lay between the germline ends. The chain's CDR3 is CASSRGRGPSTDTQYF. The CDR3 bases that were read are TGTGCCAGCTCAAGGGGCAGGGGACCCAGCACAGATACG.

This clone was detected only a few times. From the germline J gene comes the end of the CDR3, since the read stops 3 residues before it. This sequence joins TRBV19 and TRBJ1-3, with D unclear. V lost 7 bases and J 0 bases, leaving 10 bases between the germline ends. The CDR3 consists of 14 residues. Germline V gene data show CDR1 as LNHDA and CDR2 as SQIVND (reference sequence). The CDR3 region is CASNGLTSGNTIYF. The sequenced CDR3 bases are TGTGCCAGTAACGGACTTACCTCTGGAAACACC.

About this clone: The read ends 3 residues before the CDR3 terminus; that terminus is restored from the germline J gene. The chain is built from TRBV29-1 and TRBJ2-3; TRBD2 matches 9 bases. In germline, CDR1 is SQVTM, CDR2 ANQGSEA. CDR3 size: 14 residues. V was clipped by 8 bases and J by 4 bases; unmatched bases: 10. CDR3: CSIPVGLASDTQYF. CDR3 DNA (partial): TGCAGCATCCCCGTGGGACTAGCATCAGATACG.

There are a few counts of this clone. The missing CDR3 end, 3 residues past where the read stops, is filled in from the germline J gene. V usage is TRBV19 and J usage is TRBJ2-7; D possibly corresponds to TRBD1 (5 bases). This CDR3 has 16 residues. The germline V and J ends were trimmed by 5 bases and 6 bases, with 23 bases remaining between them. Germline CDR1 reads LNHDA; CDR2 reads SQIVND (reference sequence). Partial CDR3 DNA: TGTGCCAGTAGTTCCCTGATGCTGGGGCCGGCTGGCGAG. It codes for CASSSLMLGPAGE. The entire CDR3 protein reads CASSSLMLGPAGEQYF.

Note on this clone: Read coverage stops 3 residues before the CDR3 terminus; the germline J gene supplies the remainder. The chain recombines TRBV6-2 or TRBV6-3 with TRBJ2-7, with 11 bases aligning to TRBD2. Germline CDR1 and CDR2: MNHEY and SVGEGT. CDR3 length: 15 amino acids. The junction had 10 bases not matched to a gene; V was cut back by 7 bases and J by 5 bases. Incomplete CDR3 DNA: TGTGCCAGCAACAGCGTAGCGGGGGGGCGGCACGAG. Amino acid sequence: CASNSVAGGRHE. The entire CDR3 sequence reads CASNSVAGGRHEQYF.

Regarding this clone: The read terminates 3 residues ahead of where the CDR3 ends, so the germline J gene completes it. This rearrangement joins TRBV19 to TRBJ1-2; D is perhaps TRBD1 (5 bases). Germline CDR1 reads LNHDA; CDR2 reads SQIVND (reference sequence). This CDR3 comprises 13 residues. The sequenced part of the CDR3 DNA is TGTGCCAGTAGCCCAGTTCAGGGTAGGGAC. Its translation is CASSPVQGRD. The CDR3 reads in full as CASSPVQGRDYTF.

This clone showed up just a few times. The read halts 3 residues ahead of the CDR3 end, with the missing end drawn from the germline J gene. The chain joins TRBV30 to TRBJ2-5; 10 nucleotides line up with TRBD2. With V trimmed by 3 bases and J by 3 bases, 7 bases remained unmatched. CDR3 length equals 15 residues. The germline gives CDR1 GTSNPN, CDR2 SVGIG (reference sequence). The CDR3 DNA, read in part, is TGTGCCTGGAGCGGAAATAGCGGGGGGAAAGAGACC. The encoded protein is CAWSGNSGGKET. The entire CDR3 protein is CAWSGNSGGKETQYF.

With regard to this clone: The read terminates 3 residues ahead of where the CDR3 ends, so the germline J gene completes it. The chain recombines TRBV7-9 with TRBJ2-2; tentative D call: TRBD1 (6 bases). The germline V gene encodes CDR1 SEHNR and CDR2 FQNEAQ (reference sequence). V dropped 0 bases and J dropped 7 bases, with 9 bases sitting between them. The CDR3 is 14 amino acids. The CDR3 spells CASSLADSRGELFF. The sequenced CDR3 bases are TGTGCCAGCAGCTTAGCGGACAGTCGCGGGGAG.

The sample holds a few counts of this clone. Sequencing ends 3 residues short of the CDR3 end; the germline J gene provides the rest. The chain has TRBV7-6 and TRBJ2-7, with D hard to call. Germline values: CDR1 SGHVS, CDR2 FNYEAQ. This CDR3 contains 15 residues. Trimming stripped 5 bases from V and 1 base from J, with 15 bases between. Incomplete CDR3 DNA: TGTGCCAGCAGCCCTTCCTACTTGATATCCTACGAG. Amino acid sequence: CASSPSYLISYE. The CDR3 reads in full as CASSPSYLISYEQYF.